This TCR beta chain emerged from a study of shared clonotypes between healthy human individuals. Regarding the study as a whole: A small donor pool kept down the genetic and exposure-history diversity that was represented. Researchers found naive subsets generally carried larger estimated richness than memory subsets.

Measured with immunoSEQ multiplex PCR; TCRdb has only the in-frame clones, and not every one. The profile shows more than 400,000 clones, 90% to 97% of them singletons. Details on this clone: Its antigen is not identified.

CDR3 size: 15 residues. V dropped 5 bases and J dropped 4 bases, with 17 bases sitting between them. Germline V gene data show CDR1 as SGHAT and CDR2 as FQNNGV. The sequenced sample consisted of naive CD4+ T cells sorted from blood. Subset defined: CD45RA+ positively selected. This chain links TRBV11-2 with TRBJ1-1; no definite D call. The receptor's source is a woman aged 25 to 39 in good health. The CDR3 loop reads CASSKGGMVGTEAFF. The CDR3 DNA follows: TGTGCCAGCAGCAAAGGCGGGATGGTAGGCACTGAAGCTTTCTTT. Full variable domain (rest looked up from reference TRBV11-2 and TRBJ1-1): EAGVAQSPRYKIIEKRQSVAFWCNPISGHATLYWYQQILGQGPKLLIQFQNNGVVDDSQLPKDRFSAERLKGVDSTLKIQPAKLEDSAVYLCASSKGGMVGTEAFFGQGTRLTVV.